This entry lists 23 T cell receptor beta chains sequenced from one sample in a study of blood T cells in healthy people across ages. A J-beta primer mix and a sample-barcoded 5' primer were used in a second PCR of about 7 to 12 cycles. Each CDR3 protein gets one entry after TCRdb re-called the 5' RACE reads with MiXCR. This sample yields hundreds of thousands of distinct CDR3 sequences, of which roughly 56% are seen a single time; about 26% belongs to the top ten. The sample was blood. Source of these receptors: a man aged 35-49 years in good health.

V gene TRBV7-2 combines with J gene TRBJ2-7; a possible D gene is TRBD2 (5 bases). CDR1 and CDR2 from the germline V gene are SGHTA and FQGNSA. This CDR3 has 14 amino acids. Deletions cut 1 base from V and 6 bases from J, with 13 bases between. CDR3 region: CASSLELVAFEQYF. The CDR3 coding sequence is TGTGCCAGCAGCTTAGAGCTCGTAGCGTTCGAGCAGTACTTC.

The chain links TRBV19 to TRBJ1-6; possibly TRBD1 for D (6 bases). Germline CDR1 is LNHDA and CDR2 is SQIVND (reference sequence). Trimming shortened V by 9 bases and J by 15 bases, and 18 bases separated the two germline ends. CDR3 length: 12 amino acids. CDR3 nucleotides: TGTGCCAGCTCAGGGGAATTCGTCATCCTCCACTTT. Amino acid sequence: CASSGEFVILHF.

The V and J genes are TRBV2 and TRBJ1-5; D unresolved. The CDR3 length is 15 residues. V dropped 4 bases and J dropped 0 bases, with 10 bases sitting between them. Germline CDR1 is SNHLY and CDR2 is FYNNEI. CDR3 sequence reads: CASSGSTSSNQPQHF. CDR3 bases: TGTGCCAGCAGTGGTTCGACGAGTAGCAATCAGCCCCAGCATTTT. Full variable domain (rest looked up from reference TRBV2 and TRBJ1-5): EPEVTQTPSHQVTQMGQEVILRCVPISNHLYFYWYRQILGQKVEFLVSFYNNEISEKSEIFDDQFSVERPDGSNFTLKIRSTKLEDSAMYFCASSGSTSSNQPQHFGDGTRLSIL.

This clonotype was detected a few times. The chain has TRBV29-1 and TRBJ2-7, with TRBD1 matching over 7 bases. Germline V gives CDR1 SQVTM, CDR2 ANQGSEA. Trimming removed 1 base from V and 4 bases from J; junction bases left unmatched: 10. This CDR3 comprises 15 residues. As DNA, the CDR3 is TGCAGCGTTGAAGCACTGCACAGGGGAAGGTACGAGCAGTACTTC. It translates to CSVEALHRGRYEQYF.

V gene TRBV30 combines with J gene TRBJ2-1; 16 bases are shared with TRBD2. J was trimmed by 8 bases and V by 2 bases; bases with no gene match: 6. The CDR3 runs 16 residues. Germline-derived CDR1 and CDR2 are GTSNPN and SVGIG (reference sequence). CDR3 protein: CAWSSGTSGGADEQFF. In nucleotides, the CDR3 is TGTGCCTGGAGTAGTGGGACTAGCGGGGGGGCGGATGAGCAGTTCTTC.

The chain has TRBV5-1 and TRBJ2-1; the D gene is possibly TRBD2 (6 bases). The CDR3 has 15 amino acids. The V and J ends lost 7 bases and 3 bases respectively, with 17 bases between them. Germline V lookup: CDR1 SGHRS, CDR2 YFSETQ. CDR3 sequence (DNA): TGCGCCAGCGCCTTTGGAGGGAGCTTCTACAATGAGCAGTTCTTC. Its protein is CASAFGGSFYNEQFF.

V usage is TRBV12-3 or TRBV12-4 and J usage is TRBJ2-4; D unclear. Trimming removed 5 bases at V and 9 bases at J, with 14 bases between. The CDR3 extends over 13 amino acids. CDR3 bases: TGTGCCAGCAGTGACTGCCCCCGGTGCATTCAGTACTTC. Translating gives CASSDCPRCIQYF.

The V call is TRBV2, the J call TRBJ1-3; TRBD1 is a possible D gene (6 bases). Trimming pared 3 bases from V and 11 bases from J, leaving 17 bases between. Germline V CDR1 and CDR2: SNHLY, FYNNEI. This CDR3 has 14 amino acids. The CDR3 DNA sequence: TGTGCCAGCAGTGATGATCTCGCAGGGGCCCCCATATATTTT. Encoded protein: CASSDDLAGAPIYF.

DNA for the CDR3: TGTGCCAGCAGTTCTGGTGTCGCGAGCGGGATTCTAAACATTCAGTACTTC. This codes for CASSSGVASGILNIQYF. The chain is built from TRBV6-2 or TRBV6-3 and TRBJ2-4; 7 bases agree with TRBD2. The junction had 15 bases not matched to a gene; V was cut back by 4 bases and J by 6 bases. The CDR3 loop spans 17 amino acids. Germline V lookup: CDR1 MNHEY, CDR2 SVGEGT.

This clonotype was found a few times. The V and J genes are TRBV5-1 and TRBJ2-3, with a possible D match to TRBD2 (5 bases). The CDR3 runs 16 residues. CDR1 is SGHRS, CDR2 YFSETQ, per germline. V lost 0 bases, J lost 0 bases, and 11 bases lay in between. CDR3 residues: CASSLGGGSSTDTQYF. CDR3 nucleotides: TGCGCCAGCAGCTTGGGCGGAGGATCTAGCACAGATACGCAGTATTTT.

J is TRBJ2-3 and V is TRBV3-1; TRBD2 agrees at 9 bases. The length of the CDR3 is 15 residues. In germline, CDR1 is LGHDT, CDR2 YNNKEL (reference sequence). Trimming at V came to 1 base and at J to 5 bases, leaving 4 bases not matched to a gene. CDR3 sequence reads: CASSQVAGGQDTQYF. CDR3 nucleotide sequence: TGTGCCAGCAGCCAAGTGGCGGGGGGGCAAGATACGCAGTATTTT.

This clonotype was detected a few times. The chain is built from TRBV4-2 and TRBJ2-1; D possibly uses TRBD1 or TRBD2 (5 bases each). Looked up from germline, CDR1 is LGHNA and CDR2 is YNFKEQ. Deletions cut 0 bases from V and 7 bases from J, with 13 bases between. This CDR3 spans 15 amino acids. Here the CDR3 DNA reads TGTGCCAGCAGCCAAGAAGCCGGGACCGTAAATGAGCAGTTCTTC. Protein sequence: CASSQEAGTVNEQFF.

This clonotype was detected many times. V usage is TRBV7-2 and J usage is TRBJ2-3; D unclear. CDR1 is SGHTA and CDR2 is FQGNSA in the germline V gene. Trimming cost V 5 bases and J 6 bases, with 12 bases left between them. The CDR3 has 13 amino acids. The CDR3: CASSPGDEDTQYF. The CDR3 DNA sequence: TGTGCCAGCAGCCCCGGCGACGAGGATACGCAGTATTTT.

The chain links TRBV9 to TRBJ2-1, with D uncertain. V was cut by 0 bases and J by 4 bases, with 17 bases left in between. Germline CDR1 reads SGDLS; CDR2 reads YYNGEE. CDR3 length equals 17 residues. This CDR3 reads CASSVESPPGPYNEQFF. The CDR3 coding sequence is TGTGCCAGCAGCGTAGAATCCCCCCCTGGGCCATACAATGAGCAGTTCTTC.

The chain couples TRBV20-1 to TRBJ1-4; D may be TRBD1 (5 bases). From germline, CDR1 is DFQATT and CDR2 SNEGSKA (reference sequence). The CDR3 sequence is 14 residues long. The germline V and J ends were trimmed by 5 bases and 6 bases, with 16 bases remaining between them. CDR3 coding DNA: TGCAGTGCTGCGGTGGGGGGGGAAGATGAAAAACTGTTTTTT. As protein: CSAAVGGEDEKLFF.

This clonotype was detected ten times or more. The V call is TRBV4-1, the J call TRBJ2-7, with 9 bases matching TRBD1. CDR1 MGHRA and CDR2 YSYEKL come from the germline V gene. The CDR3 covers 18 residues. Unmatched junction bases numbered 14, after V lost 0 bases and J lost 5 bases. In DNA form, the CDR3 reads TGCGCCAGCAGCCAAGATGGATGGGGGGGACAGGGTCTGAACGAGCAGTACTTC. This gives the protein CASSQDGWGGQGLNEQYF.

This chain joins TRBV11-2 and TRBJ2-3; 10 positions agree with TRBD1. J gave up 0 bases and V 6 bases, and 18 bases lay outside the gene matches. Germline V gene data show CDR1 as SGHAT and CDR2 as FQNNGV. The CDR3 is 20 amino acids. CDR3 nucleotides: TGTGCCAGCAGACACCTAGGAGGGGACAGGGGTTCCGTCAGCACAGATACGCAGTATTTT. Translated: CASRHLGGDRGSVSTDTQYF.

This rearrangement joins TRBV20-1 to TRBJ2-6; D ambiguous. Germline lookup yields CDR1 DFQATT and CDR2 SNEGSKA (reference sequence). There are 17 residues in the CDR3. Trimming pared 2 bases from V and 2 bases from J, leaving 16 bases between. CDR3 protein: CSARRSLPTPGANVLTF. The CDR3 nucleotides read TGCAGTGCTAGACGGTCCCTTCCTACGCCTGGGGCCAACGTCCTGACTTTC.

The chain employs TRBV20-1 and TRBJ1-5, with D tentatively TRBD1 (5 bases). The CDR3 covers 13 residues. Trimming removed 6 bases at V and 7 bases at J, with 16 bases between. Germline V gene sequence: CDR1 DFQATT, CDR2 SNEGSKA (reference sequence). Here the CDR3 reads CSARGGEGQPQHF. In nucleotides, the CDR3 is TGCAGTGCCCGCGGGGGGGAAGGGCAGCCCCAGCATTTT.

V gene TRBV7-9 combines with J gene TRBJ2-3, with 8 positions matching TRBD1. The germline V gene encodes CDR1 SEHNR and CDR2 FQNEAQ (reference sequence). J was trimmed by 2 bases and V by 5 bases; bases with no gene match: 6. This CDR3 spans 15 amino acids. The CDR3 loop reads CASSLDRVVTDTQYF. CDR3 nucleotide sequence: TGTGCCAGCAGCCTGGACAGGGTGGTCACAGATACGCAGTATTTT.

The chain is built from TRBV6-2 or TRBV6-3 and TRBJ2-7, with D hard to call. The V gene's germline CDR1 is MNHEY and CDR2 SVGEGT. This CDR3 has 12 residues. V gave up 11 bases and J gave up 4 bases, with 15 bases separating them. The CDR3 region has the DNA TGTGCCGGATCGTGGTCGGGTTACGAGCAGTACTTC. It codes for CAGSWSGYEQYF.

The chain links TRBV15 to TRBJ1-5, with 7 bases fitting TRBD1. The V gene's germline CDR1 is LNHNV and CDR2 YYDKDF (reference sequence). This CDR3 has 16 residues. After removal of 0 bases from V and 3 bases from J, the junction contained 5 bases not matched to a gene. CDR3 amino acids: CATSRDPGQINQPQHF. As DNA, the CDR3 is TGTGCCACCAGCAGAGATCCGGGACAGATCAATCAGCCCCAGCATTTT. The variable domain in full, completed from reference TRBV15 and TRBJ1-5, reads DAMVIQNPRYQVTQFGKPVTLSCSQTLNHNVMYWYQQKSSQAPKLLFHYYDKDFNNEADTPDNFQSRRPNTSFCFLDIRSPGLGDTAMYLCATSRDPGQINQPQHFGDGTRLSIL.

Written as DNA, the CDR3 is TGTGCCAGCAGCTTGAGGACTAGCGACACAGATACGCAGTATTTT. Translating gives CASSLRTSDTDTQYF. The chain couples TRBV5-8 to TRBJ2-3, with 9 bases aligning to TRBD2. In germline, CDR1 is SGHTS, CDR2 YDEGEE. The CDR3 extends over 15 amino acids. Trimming took 1 base from V and 2 from J; bases not matched to a gene: 2.